Listed below are T cell receptor beta chains from one sample, sequenced in a study of T cells in Graves' hyperthyroidism and ophthalmopathy. TCRdb independently ran MiXCR on the multiplex PCR reads; one entry per CDR3 protein. There are about 380,000 distinct CDR3 sequences in the sample; 14% occur only once, and about 18% lies in the top ten. The sample was blood. The receptors were gathered from a woman aged 25 to 39 with Graves' ophthalmopathy. CDR3s include the opening cysteine and the closing phenylalanine or tryptophan. Each record gives: V gene, J gene, D gene, clone size, CDR3 protein, CDR3 DNA. A D gene is named only where the DNA matches it firmly. Rows may omit the clone size; those that give it use once, few, many or a size class.

>TRBV7-3|TRBJ2-3|NA|many
CASRLTATDTQYF
TGTGCCAGCAGGTTGACAGCTACAGATACGCAGTATTTT
>TRBV12-3/TRBV12-4|TRBJ2-1|NA|NA
CASIIGGHNEQFF
TGTGCCAGCATCATTGGGGGCCACAATGAGCAGTTCTTC
>TRBV6-6|TRBJ1-1|NA|few
CASSYSISGTEAFF
TGTGCCAGCAGTTACTCGATCAGCGGCACTGAAGCTTTCTTT
>TRBV28|TRBJ1-2|NA|many
CASSTGSANYGYTF
TGTGCCAGCAGTACAGGGTCAGCTAACTATGGCTACACCTTC
>TRBV6-1|TRBJ2-2|NA|NA
CAGLSPGAGERFF
TGTGCCGGCCTCTCACCGGGGGCCGGGGAGCGGTTTTTT
>TRBV18|TRBJ1-2|NA|many
CASSRQLTNYGYTF
TGTGCCAGCTCACGACAGCTGACTAACTATGGCTACACCTTC
>TRBV15|TRBJ1-5|TRBD1|few
CATSRDRTGLNQPQHF
TGTGCCACCAGCAGAGACAGGACAGGGCTAAATCAGCCCCAGCATTTT
>TRBV5-1|TRBJ1-5|NA|NA
CASSPEVRGVGEPNQPQHF
TGCGCCAGCAGCCCTGAAGTCAGGGGTGTTGGGGAGCCCAATCAGCCCCAGCATTTT
>TRBV6-4|TRBJ2-1|TRBD2|many
CASRLTSGGSNEQFF
TGTGCCAGCAGATTAACTAGCGGGGGGAGCAATGAGCAGTTCTTC
>TRBV15|TRBJ2-5|NA|many
CATSTPRGENQYF
TGTGCCACCAGCACCCCAAGGGGGGAGAACCAGTACTTC
>TRBV3-1|TRBJ2-1|NA|NA
CASSQGNQDSYNEQFF
TGTGCCAGCAGCCAAGGTAACCAAGACTCCTACAATGAGCAGTTCTTC
>TRBV28|TRBJ1-2|TRBD1|many
CASSLAGGRYGYTF
TGTGCCAGCAGTTTAGCAGGGGGTAGATATGGCTACACCTTC
>TRBV20-1|TRBJ2-7|NA|many
CSARDSQTGGFYEQYF
TGCAGTGCTAGAGATAGTCAAACAGGAGGCTTTTACGAGCAGTACTTC
>TRBV6-1|TRBJ1-6|NA|NA
CASSQIRDSPLHF
TGTGCCAGCAGCCAGATAAGGGATTCACCCCTCCACTTT
>TRBV7-2|TRBJ1-4|NA|NA
CASSAGTPATNEKLFF
TGTGCCAGCAGCGCCGGGACCCCCGCAACTAATGAAAAACTGTTTTTT
>TRBV25-1|TRBJ2-7|NA|NA
CASSEWEREQYF
TGTGCCAGCAGTGAATGGGAACGAGAGCAGTACTTC
>TRBV7-6|TRBJ1-2|TRBD1|many
CASSLRTGDDGYTF
TGTGCCAGCAGCTTGCGGACAGGGGATGATGGCTACACCTTC
>TRBV11-2|TRBJ2-1|NA|many
CASSFSRNNEQFF
TGTGCCAGCAGCTTTAGCCGGAACAATGAGCAGTTCTTC